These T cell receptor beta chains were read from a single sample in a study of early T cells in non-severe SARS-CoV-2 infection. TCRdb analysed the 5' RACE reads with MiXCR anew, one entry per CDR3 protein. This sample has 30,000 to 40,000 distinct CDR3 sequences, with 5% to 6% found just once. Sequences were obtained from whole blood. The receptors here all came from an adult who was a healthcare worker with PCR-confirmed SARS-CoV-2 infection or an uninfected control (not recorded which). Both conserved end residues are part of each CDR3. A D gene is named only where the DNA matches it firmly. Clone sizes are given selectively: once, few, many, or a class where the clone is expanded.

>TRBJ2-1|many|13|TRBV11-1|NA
TGTGCCAGCAGCTTTAACAGATACAATGAGCAGTTCTTC
CASSFNRYNEQFF
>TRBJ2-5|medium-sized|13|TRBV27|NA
TGTGCCAGCAGTGCCCGGTGGCAAGAGACCCAGTACTTC
CASSARWQETQYF
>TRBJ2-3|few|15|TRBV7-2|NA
TGTGCCAGCAGCTTAGGACGCTCCAGTAGGGATACGCAGTATTTT
CASSLGRSSRDTQYF
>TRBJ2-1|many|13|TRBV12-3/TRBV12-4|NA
TGTGCCAGCAAGAACGGGCTCCACAATGAGCAGTTCTTC
CASKNGLHNEQFF
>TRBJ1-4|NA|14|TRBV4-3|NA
TGCGCCAGCAGTCAGGGACTAAATGGTGAAAAACTGTTTTTT
CASSQGLNGEKLFF
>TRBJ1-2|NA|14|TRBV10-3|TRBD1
TGTGTCATCTTCGCGCAGGACAGGAACTATGGCTACACCTTC
CVIFAQDRNYGYTF
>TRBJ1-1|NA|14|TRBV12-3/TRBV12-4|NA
TGTGCCAGCAGTTGGGGGGGGCCGGACACTGAAGCTTTCTTT
CASSWGGPDTEAFF
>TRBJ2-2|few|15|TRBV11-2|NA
TGTGCCAGCAGCTTAGGGACCACGAACACCGGGGAGCTGTTTTTT
CASSLGTTNTGELFF
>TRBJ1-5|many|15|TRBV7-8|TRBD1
TGTGCCAGCAGCTTAGCAGACAGGGGGCATCAGCCCCAGCATTTT
CASSLADRGHQPQHF
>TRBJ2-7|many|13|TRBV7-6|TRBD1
TGTGCCAGCAGCTTGACAGGGCCCTACGAGCAGTACTTC
CASSLTGPYEQYF
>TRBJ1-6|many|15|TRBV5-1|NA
TGCGCCAGCAGCTTGGCTGGGGGCGAGAATTCACCCCTCCACTTT
CASSLAGGENSPLHF
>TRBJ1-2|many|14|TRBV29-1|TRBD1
TGCAGCGTCGCGCACTCGACAGGGAACTATGGCTACACCTTC
CSVAHSTGNYGYTF
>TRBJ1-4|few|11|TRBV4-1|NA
TGCGCCAGCAGCCGGGATTTCAAACTGTTTTTT
CASSRDFKLFF
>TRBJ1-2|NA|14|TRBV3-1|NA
TGTGCCAGCAGCCCCGACGGGGGTGGAAGGGGCTACACCTTC
CASSPDGGGRGYTF
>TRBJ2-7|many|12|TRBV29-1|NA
TGCAGCGTTGTCGCCAGCTCCTACGAGCAGTACTTC
CSVVASSYEQYF
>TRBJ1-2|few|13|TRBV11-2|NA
TGTGCCAGCAGCTCCTCAGACTTCTATGGCTACACCTTC
CASSSSDFYGYTF
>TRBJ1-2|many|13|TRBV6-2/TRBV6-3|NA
TGTGCCAGCAGTTACATTGGCAGTTATGGCTACACCTTC
CASSYIGSYGYTF
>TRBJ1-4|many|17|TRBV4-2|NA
TGTGCCAGCAGCCAAGATCTTGCGGGGCACCGGGACGAAAAACTGTTTTTT
CASSQDLAGHRDEKLFF
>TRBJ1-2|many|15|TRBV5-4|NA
TGTGCCAGCACCCTCACGGGGGTTTGGAGCTATGGCTACACCTTC
CASTLTGVWSYGYTF
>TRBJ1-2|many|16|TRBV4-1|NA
TGCGCCAGCAGCCCCATGGGAGGGAATTTGGACTATGGCTACACCTTC
CASSPMGGNLDYGYTF
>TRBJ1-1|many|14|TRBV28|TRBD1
TGTGCCAGCAGTTCCCAGGGGGCCAGAACTGAAGCTTTCTTT
CASSSQGARTEAFF
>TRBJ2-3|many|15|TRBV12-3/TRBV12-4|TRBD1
TGTGCCAGCAGTCACGGGACAGGGCTCACAGATACGCAGTATTTT
CASSHGTGLTDTQYF
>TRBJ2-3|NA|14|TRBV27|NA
TGTGCCAGCAGTTTCTCCCGGAGGGTAGATACGCAGTATTTT
CASSFSRRVDTQYF
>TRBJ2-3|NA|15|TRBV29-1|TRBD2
TGCAGCGTTGAAGGGACTAGCGGGGGGACAGATACGCAGTATTTT
CSVEGTSGGTDTQYF
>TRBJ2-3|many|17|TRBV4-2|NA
TGTGCCAGCAGCCAAGAATCCGGGGGGACAGAGGGGGATACGCAGTATTTT
CASSQESGGTEGDTQYF
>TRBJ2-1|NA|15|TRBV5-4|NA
TGTGCCAGCAGCTTGGGGCGGGGGCAGCACAATGAGCAGTTCTTC
CASSLGRGQHNEQFF
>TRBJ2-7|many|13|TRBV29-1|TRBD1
TGCAGCGTTTCACAGGGGGTCGCCTACGAGCAGTACTTC
CSVSQGVAYEQYF
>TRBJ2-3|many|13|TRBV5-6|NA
TGTGCCAGCAGCAGGGGGAAAAGGTATACGCAGTATTTT
CASSRGKRYTQYF
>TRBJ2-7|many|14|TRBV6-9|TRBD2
TGTGCCAGCAGGTTGACAGGGCTAGCGGGGGAGCAGTACTTC
CASRLTGLAGEQYF
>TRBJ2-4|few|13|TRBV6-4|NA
TGTGCCAGCAGGAAAATAGCCAAAAACATTCAGTACTTC
CASRKIAKNIQYF
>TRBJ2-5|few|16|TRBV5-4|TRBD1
TGTGCCAGCAGCCGCCCACGGACAGGGGGCAGTGAGACCCAGTACTTC
CASSRPRTGGSETQYF
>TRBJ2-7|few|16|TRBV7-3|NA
TGTGCCAGCAGCTCGTGGGGGGGCGCCAACTCCTACGAGCAGTACTTC
CASSSWGGANSYEQYF
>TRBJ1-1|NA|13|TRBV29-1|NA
TGCAGCGTCGGGACCGGAGGGGACACTGAAGCTTTCTTT
CSVGTGGDTEAFF
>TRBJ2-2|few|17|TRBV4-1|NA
TGCGCCAGCAGCCAAGCGGAACGGGGGGCCAGGGACGGGGAGCTGTTTTTT
CASSQAERGARDGELFF
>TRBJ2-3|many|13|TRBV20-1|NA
TGCAGTGCTAGGGACAGATACACAGATACGCAGTATTTT
CSARDRYTDTQYF
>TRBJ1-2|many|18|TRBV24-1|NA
TGTGCCACCAGTGATCCGGCGGGAACATCAGACCGTAACTATGGCTACACCTTC
CATSDPAGTSDRNYGYTF
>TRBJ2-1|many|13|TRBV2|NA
TGTGCCAGCAGCACAGAACTCTACAATGAGCAGTTCTTC
CASSTELYNEQFF
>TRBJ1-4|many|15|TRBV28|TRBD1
TGTGCCAGCACCCTGACAGGGGCAACTAATGAAAAACTGTTTTTT
CASTLTGATNEKLFF
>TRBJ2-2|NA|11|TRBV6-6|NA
TGTGCCAGCAGGTCCGCCGGGGAGCTGTTTTTT
CASRSAGELFF
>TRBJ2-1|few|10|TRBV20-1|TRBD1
TGCAGTGCGAACAGGGGGCTGCAGTTCTTC
CSANRGLQFF
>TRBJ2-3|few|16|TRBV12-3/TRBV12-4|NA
TGTGCCAGCAGAGTATCCCCGAGGGACAGCACAGATACGCAGTATTTT
CASRVSPRDSTDTQYF
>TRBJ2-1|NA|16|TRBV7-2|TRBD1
TGTGCCAGCAGCCCTCGGGACAGTAAGATTCAGAATGAGCAGTTCTTC
CASSPRDSKIQNEQFF
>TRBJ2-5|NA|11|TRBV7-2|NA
TGTGCCAGCAGCCAACCCGCGACCCAGTACTTC
CASSQPATQYF
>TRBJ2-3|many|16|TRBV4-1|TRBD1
TGCGCCAGCAGCCTAGGGGACAGAATTAGCACAGATACGCAGTATTTT
CASSLGDRISTDTQYF
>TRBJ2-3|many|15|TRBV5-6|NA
TGTGCCAGCAGCTTGGTTGGCAGGGCCACAGATACGCAGTATTTT
CASSLVGRATDTQYF
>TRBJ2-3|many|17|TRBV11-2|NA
TGTGCCAGCAGCTCCCTGGGGGGGGGCGTTTCGACAGATACGCAGTATTTT
CASSSLGGGVSTDTQYF
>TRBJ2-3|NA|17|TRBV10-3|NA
TGTGCCATCAGTGAGCCGATGGGGGGACGCCGCACAGATACGCAGTATTTT
CAISEPMGGRRTDTQYF
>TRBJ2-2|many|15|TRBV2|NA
TGTGCCAGCAGGGCCCAGATGGGGGCAGGCGGGGAGCTGTTTTTT
CASRAQMGAGGELFF
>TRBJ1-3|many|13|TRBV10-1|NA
TGCGCCACCCCCAAAGGGCCTGGAAACACCATATATTTT
CATPKGPGNTIYF
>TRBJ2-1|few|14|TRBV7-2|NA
TGTGCCAGCAGCTTGACTAGATCCTACAATGAGCAGTTCTTC
CASSLTRSYNEQFF
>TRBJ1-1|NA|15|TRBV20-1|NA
TGCAGTGCTCAACCCCCCCAGGAGGTGAACACTGAAGCTTTCTTT
CSAQPPQEVNTEAFF
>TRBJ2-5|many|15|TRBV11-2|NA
TGTGCCAGCAGCTCCCGTCCGGGTGAGGGGGAGACCCAGTACTTC
CASSSRPGEGETQYF
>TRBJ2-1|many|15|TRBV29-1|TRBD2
TGCAGCGTTCCCCGGGTGGCTACTAGCGGGGGATTACAGTTCTTC
CSVPRVATSGGLQFF
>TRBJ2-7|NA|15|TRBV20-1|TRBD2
TGCAGTGCTAGAGTCCTACGGGGGGGCCCCTACGAGCAGTACTTC
CSARVLRGGPYEQYF
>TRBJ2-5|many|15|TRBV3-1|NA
TGTGCCAGCAGCCTCGACGGACGCCGAGAAGAGACCCAGTACTTC
CASSLDGRREETQYF
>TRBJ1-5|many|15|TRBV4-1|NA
TGCGCCAGCAGCCAAGGTCCAGACTATAATCAGCCCCAGCATTTT
CASSQGPDYNQPQHF
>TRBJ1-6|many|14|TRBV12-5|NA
TGTGCTAGTGTTTCACAGGTCTTGGGTTCACCCCTCCACTTT
CASVSQVLGSPLHF
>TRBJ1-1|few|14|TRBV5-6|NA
TGTGCCAGCAGCAGGGGACGGCCGAACACTGAAGCTTTCTTT
CASSRGRPNTEAFF
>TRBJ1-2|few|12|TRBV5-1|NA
TGCGCCAGCGCGAGGGATAACTATGGCTACACCTTC
CASARDNYGYTF